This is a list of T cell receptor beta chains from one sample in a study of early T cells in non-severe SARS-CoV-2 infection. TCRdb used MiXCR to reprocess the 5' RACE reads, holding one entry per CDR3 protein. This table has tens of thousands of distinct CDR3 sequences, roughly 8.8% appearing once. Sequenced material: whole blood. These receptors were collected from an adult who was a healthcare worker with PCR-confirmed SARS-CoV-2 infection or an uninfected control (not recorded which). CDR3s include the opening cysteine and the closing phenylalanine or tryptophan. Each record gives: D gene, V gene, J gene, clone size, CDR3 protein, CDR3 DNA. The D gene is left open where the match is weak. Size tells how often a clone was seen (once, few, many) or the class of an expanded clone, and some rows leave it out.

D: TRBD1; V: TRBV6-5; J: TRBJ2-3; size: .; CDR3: CASSNRDRAADTQYF; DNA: TGTGCCAGCAGTAACCGGGACAGGGCAGCAGATACGCAGTATTTT
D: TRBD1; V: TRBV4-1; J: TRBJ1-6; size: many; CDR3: CASSHPSKDRRGTLHF; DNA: TGCGCCAGCAGCCACCCTTCCAAGGACAGGCGGGGGACCCTCCACTTT
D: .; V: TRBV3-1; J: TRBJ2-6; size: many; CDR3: CASSQLTGRGANVLTF; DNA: TGTGCCAGCAGCCAACTCACAGGGCGTGGGGCCAACGTCCTGACTTTC
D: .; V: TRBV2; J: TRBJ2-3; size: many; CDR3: CASNALADTQYF; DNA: TGTGCCAGCAATGCATTAGCAGATACGCAGTATTTT
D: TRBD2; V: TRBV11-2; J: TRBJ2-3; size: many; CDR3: CASSEREGSDTQYF; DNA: TGTGCCAGCAGCGAGAGGGAGGGGTCAGATACGCAGTATTTT
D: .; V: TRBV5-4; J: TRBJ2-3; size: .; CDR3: CASSEGPGTDTQYF; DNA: TGTGCCAGCAGCGAGGGACCTGGCACAGATACGCAGTATTTT
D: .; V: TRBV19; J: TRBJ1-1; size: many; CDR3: CASSLFGGTEAFF; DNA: TGTGCCAGTAGCCTATTTGGAGGGACTGAAGCTTTCTTT
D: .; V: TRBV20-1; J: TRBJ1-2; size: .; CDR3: CSAREDYYGYTF; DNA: TGCAGTGCTAGAGAGGACTACTATGGCTACACCTTC
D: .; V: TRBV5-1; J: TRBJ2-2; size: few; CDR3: CASSLAPTASNTGELFF; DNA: TGCGCCAGCAGCTTGGCCCCGACGGCATCGAACACCGGGGAGCTGTTTTTT
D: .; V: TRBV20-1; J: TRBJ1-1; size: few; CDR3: CSARERRDDTEAFF; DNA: TGCAGTGCTAGAGAGCGCAGGGACGACACTGAAGCTTTCTTT
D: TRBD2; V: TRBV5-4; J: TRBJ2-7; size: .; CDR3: CASSLATGSGGREQYF; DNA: TGTGCCAGCAGCTTGGCCACCGGGAGCGGGGGGAGGGAGCAGTACTTC
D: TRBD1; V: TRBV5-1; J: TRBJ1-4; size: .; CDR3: CASSSGTGNEKLFF; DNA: TGCGCCAGCAGCTCCGGGACAGGGAATGAAAAACTGTTTTTT
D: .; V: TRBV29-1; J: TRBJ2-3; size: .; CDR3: CSARGLWLSPTSTDTQYF; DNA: TGCAGCGCCAGAGGGCTCTGGCTGAGCCCGACTAGCACAGATACGCAGTATTTT
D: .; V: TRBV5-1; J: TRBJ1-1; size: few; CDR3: CASSLEGRATEAFF; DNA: TGCGCCAGCAGCTTGGAGGGGAGGGCCACTGAAGCTTTCTTT
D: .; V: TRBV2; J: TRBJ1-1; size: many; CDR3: CASGGRSAEAFF; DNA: TGTGCCAGCGGGGGGAGGTCTGCTGAAGCTTTCTTT
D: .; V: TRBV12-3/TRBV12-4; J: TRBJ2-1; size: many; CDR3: CASSFSAGHEQFF; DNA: TGTGCCAGCAGTTTTTCCGCGGGACATGAGCAGTTCTTC
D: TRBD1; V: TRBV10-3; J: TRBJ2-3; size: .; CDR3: CAIGQGSPDTQYF; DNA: TGTGCCATCGGACAGGGATCCCCAGATACGCAGTATTTT
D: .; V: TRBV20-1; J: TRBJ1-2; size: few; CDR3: CSARVPSNYGYTF; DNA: TGCAGTGCTAGAGTCCCCAGCAACTATGGCTACACCTTC
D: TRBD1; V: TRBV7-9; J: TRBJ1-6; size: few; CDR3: CASSQNAGGDSPLHF; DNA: TGTGCCAGCAGCCAGAATGCAGGGGGTGATTCACCCCTCCACTTT
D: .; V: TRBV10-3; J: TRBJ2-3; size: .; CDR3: CAISEISTDTQYF; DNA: TGTGCCATCAGTGAGATAAGCACAGATACGCAGTATTTT
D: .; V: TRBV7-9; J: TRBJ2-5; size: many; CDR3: CASTGVLDQETQYF; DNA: TGTGCCAGCACGGGCGTCCTGGATCAAGAGACCCAGTACTTC
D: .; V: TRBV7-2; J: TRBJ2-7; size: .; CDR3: CASSLGGKQYF; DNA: TGTGCCAGCAGCTTAGGCGGGAAACAGTACTTC
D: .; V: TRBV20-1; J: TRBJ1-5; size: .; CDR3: CSTGDFNQPQHF; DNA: TGCAGTACCGGGGACTTCAATCAGCCCCAGCATTTT
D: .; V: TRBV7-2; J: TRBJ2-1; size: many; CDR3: CASSSFSQNEQFF; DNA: TGTGCCAGCAGCTCCTTCAGTCAAAATGAGCAGTTCTTC
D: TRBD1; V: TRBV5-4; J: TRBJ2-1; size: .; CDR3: CASRRDRDRGEQFF; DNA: TGTGCCAGCAGGAGGGACAGGGACAGGGGTGAGCAGTTCTTC
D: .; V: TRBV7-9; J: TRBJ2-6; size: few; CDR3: CASSFVGANVLTF; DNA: TGTGCCAGCAGCTTCGTGGGGGCCAACGTCCTGACTTTC
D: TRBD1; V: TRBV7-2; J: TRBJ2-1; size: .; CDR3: CASTESWDRSNEQFF; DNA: TGTGCCAGCACCGAATCGTGGGACAGGTCGAATGAGCAGTTCTTC
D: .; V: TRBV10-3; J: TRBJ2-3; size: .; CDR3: CAISEYGGAGADTQYF; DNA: TGTGCCATCAGTGAGTATGGCGGGGCCGGCGCAGATACGCAGTATTTT
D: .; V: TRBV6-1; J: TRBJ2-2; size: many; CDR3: CASSHLRVHGELFF; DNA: TGTGCCAGCAGCCACCTAAGGGTGCACGGGGAGCTGTTTTTT
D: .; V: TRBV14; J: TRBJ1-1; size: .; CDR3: CASSRFMNTEAFF; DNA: TGTGCCAGCAGCCGATTTATGAACACTGAAGCTTTCTTT
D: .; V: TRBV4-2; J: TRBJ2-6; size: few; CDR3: CASSETLATGANVLTF; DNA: TGTGCCAGCAGCGAGACATTGGCCACTGGGGCCAACGTCCTGACTTTC
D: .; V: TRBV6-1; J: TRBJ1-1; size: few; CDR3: CASSIRGRTEAFF; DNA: TGTGCCAGCAGTATCCGGGGGAGGACTGAAGCTTTCTTT
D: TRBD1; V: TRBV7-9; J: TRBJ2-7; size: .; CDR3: CASSKTGNEQYF; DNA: TGTGCCAGCAGCAAGACAGGGAACGAGCAGTACTTC
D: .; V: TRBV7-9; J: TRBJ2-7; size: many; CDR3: CASSLGGPYEQYF; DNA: TGTGCCAGCAGCTTAGGGGGCCCCTACGAGCAGTACTTC
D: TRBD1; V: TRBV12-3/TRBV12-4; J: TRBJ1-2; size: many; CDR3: CASSPGQGTNYGYTF; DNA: TGTGCCAGCAGTCCCGGACAGGGGACTAACTATGGCTACACCTTC
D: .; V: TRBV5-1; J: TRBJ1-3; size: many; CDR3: CASSPGSSGNTIYF; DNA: TGCGCCAGCAGCCCGGGGTCATCTGGAAACACCATATATTTT
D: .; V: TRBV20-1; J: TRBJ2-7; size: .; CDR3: CSVNRRGGAEQYF; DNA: TGCAGTGTCAACCGGCGGGGCGGGGCCGAGCAGTACTTC
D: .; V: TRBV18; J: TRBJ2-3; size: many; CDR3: CASSPAGSTDTQYF; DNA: TGTGCCAGCTCACCAGCGGGGAGCACAGATACGCAGTATTTT
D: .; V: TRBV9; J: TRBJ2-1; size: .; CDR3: CASSVDGQVGEQFF; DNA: TGTGCCAGCAGCGTAGACGGCCAAGTGGGTGAGCAGTTCTTC
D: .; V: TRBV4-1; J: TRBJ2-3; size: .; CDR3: CASSQEFTMPGGTQYF; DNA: TGCGCCAGCAGCCAAGAGTTTACCATGCCCGGGGGTACGCAGTATTTT
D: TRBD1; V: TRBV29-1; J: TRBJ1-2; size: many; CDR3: CSVGTGVDYGYTF; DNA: TGCAGCGTTGGAACAGGGGTGGACTATGGCTACACCTTC
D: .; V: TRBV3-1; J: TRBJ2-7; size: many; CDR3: CASTLGADYEQYF; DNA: TGTGCCAGCACCTTGGGGGCGGACTACGAGCAGTACTTC
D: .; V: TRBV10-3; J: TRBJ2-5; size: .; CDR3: CAISDPGDQETQYF; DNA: TGTGCCATCAGTGATCCCGGAGACCAAGAGACCCAGTACTTC
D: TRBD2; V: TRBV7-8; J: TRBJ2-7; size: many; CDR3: CASSLAHRGVDEQYF; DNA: TGTGCCAGCAGCTTAGCCCATCGGGGGGTAGACGAGCAGTACTTC
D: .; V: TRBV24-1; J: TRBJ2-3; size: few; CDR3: CATSLGGDTDTQYF; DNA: TGTGCCACCAGTCTAGGGGGGGACACAGATACGCAGTATTTT
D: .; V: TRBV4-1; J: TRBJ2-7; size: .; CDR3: CASSQERAGSSYEQYF; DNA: TGCGCCAGCAGCCAAGAGAGAGCAGGCAGCTCCTACGAGCAGTACTTC
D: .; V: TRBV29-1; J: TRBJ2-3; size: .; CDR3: CSVEFGQHRTDTQYF; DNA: TGCAGCGTTGAATTTGGGCAGCATCGCACAGATACGCAGTATTTT
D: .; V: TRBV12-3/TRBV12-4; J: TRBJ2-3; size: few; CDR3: CASSLRLAGSADTQYF; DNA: TGTGCCAGCAGTTTGAGGCTTGCGGGGTCGGCAGATACGCAGTATTTT
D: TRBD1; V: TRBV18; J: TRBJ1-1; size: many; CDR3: CASSRGQAGDTEAFF; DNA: TGTGCCAGCTCACGCGGACAGGCAGGGGACACTGAAGCTTTCTTT
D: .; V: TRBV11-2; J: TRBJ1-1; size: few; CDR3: CASSLAQAAFF; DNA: TGTGCCAGCAGCTTAGCGCAGGCAGCTTTCTTT
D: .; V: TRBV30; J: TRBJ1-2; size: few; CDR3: CAWSGTVFGYTF; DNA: TGTGCCTGGAGTGGGACTGTCTTCGGCTACACCTTC
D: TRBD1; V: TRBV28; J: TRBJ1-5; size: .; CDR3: CASSLWTYRGVQPQHF; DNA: TGTGCCAGCAGTCTTTGGACTTACAGGGGAGTTCAGCCCCAGCATTTT
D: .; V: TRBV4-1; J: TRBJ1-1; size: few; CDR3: CASSQEGPLSGAFF; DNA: TGCGCCAGCAGCCAAGAGGGTCCACTTTCTGGAGCTTTCTTT
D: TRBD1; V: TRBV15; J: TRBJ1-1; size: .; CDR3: CATKQGDVNTEAFF; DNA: TGTGCCACCAAACAGGGGGATGTGAACACTGAAGCTTTCTTT